These T cell receptor beta chains were read from a single sample in a study of cytomegalovirus exposure and HLA in healthy donors. TCRdb's copy holds only in-frame clones and misses some; the assay was immunoSEQ multiplex PCR. The table includes about 140,000 clones, more than 70% detected once. Sequences were obtained from PBMCs. These receptors were obtained from a man aged 35 to 55 in good health and CMV-seronegative. Each CDR3 is given with its conserved first and last residue. D genes are given only for firm matches. Size values are once, few and many counts, or a class for expanded clones, and some rows have none.

V gene,D gene,clone size,J gene,CDR3 DNA,CDR3 protein
TRBV4-2,TRBD2,.,TRBJ2-7,TGTGCCAGCAGCCAGGGCCTAGCGGGAGGGTACGAGCAGTACTTC,CASSQGLAGGYEQYF
TRBV19,.,.,TRBJ1-6,TGTGCCAGTGGGCCCAATTCACCCCTCCACTTT,CASGPNSPLHF
TRBV7-2,TRBD2,.,TRBJ2-3,TGTGCCAGCAGCTTCCTAGCGGGGGGTGGGAGGGCAGATACGCAGTATTTT,CASSFLAGGGRADTQYF
TRBV7-9,.,.,TRBJ1-1,TGTGCCAGCAGCTTAGGGGGCGCGAACACTGAAGCTTTCTTT,CASSLGGANTEAFF
TRBV11-3,.,.,TRBJ2-7,TGTGCCAGCAGTTGGTTAGGGGCCGAGCAGTACTTC,CASSWLGAEQYF
TRBV27,TRBD1,few,TRBJ2-5,TGTGCCAGCAGTTACGCGACAGGGGTGTCCCAAGAGACCCAGTACTTC,CASSYATGVSQETQYF
TRBV7-2,TRBD2,.,TRBJ2-3,TGTGCCAGCAGTCGCGGACTAGCGGGAACAGATACGCAGTATTTT,CASSRGLAGTDTQYF
TRBV29-1,.,.,TRBJ1-1,TGCAGCGTTCTGGGGGGCGGGGGCGGGAACACTGAAGCTTTCTTT,CSVLGGGGGNTEAFF
TRBV19,TRBD2,.,TRBJ2-3,TGTGCCAGTAGTATAGCGGCTAGCGGGACGGGCAGGGATACGCAGTATTTT,CASSIAASGTGRDTQYF
TRBV28,.,.,TRBJ1-1,TGTGCCAGCAGTTTAGAGGTGAACACTGAAGCTTTCTTT,CASSLEVNTEAFF
TRBV6-5,TRBD2,once,TRBJ2-7,TGTGCCAGCAGTTACTCGAGATTAGCGGGAGGTTACGAGCAGTACTTC,CASSYSRLAGGYEQYF
TRBV4-3,.,.,TRBJ1-4,TGCGCCAGCAGCCAAGATAGAAACGTTCCACTTTTTTTT,CASSQDRNVPLFF
TRBV18,.,few,TRBJ2-5,TGTGCCAGCTCAATCAACGGGTACCAAGAGACCCAGTACTTC,CASSINGYQETQYF
TRBV7-9,.,.,TRBJ1-2,TGTGCCAGCAGCCGAGAGCCTTATGGCTACACCTTC,CASSREPYGYTF
TRBV19,TRBD1,.,TRBJ1-1,TGTGCCAGTAGTACTACAGGGGGCTCTGAAGCTTTCTTT,CASSTTGGSEAFF
TRBV29-1,.,.,TRBJ2-5,TGCAGCGTTCCGGACATCGGGGAGACCCAGTACTTC,CSVPDIGETQYF
TRBV6-5,.,.,TRBJ1-1,TGTGCCAGCAGGAGAGTGATGAACACTGAAGCTTTCTTT,CASRRVMNTEAFF
TRBV7-9,.,.,TRBJ1-1,TGTGCCAGCAGCCTAACGGGCAGGGCCCCTGAAGCTTTCTTT,CASSLTGRAPEAFF
TRBV10-3,.,.,TRBJ1-2,TGTGCCATCAGTGACAGGGTGTACGGCTACACCTTC,CAISDRVYGYTF
TRBV30,TRBD1,.,TRBJ1-5,TGTGCCTGGGGGACAGGGCAAAGCAATCAGCCCCAGCATTTT,CAWGTGQSNQPQHF
TRBV29-1,.,once,TRBJ2-7,TGCAGCGTTGAAACCTTGGACAGCCCGTCCTACGAGCAGTACTTC,CSVETLDSPSYEQYF
TRBV18,.,.,TRBJ2-7,TGTGCCAGCTCACCGCGAGCGCTCGAGCAGTACTTC,CASSPRALEQYF
TRBV13,TRBD1,.,TRBJ2-7,TGTGCCAGCAGCTCCGTGGACAGGGGCTACGAGCAGTACTTC,CASSSVDRGYEQYF
TRBV11-3,.,.,TRBJ2-3,TGTGCCAGCAGCTTCCCATCAGATACGCAGTATTTT,CASSFPSDTQYF
TRBV4-1,TRBD1,.,TRBJ2-7,TGCGCCAGCAGCCTCTGGGACAGCGGACCCTACGAGCAGTACTTC,CASSLWDSGPYEQYF
TRBV7-6,TRBD1,.,TRBJ2-3,TGTGCCAGCAGCTTGCGGGACAGGGTGACAGATACGCAGTATTTT,CASSLRDRVTDTQYF
TRBV9,.,.,TRBJ1-3,TGTGCCAGCAGCCCGAGACAGGCCTCTGGAAACACCATATATTTT,CASSPRQASGNTIYF
TRBV18,.,.,TRBJ1-3,TGTGCCAGCTCACCTTCGGCGGGTTCGGGAAACACCATATATTTT,CASSPSAGSGNTIYF
TRBV7-8,.,.,TRBJ1-1,TGTGCCAGCAGCCGCGTGGGGGGGGCGAACACTGAAGCTTTCTTT,CASSRVGGANTEAFF
TRBV7-6,.,.,TRBJ2-3,TGTGCCAGCAGCGCATTTACAGGATACACAGATACGCAGTATTTT,CASSAFTGYTDTQYF
TRBV30,.,once,TRBJ1-2,TGTGCCTGGAATTTACAGGCGACTGGCTACACCTTC,CAWNLQATGYTF
TRBV11-2,TRBD2,.,TRBJ2-2,TGTGCCAGCAGCTCGCGGGCTAGCGGGGCCCTCGGGGAGCTGTTTTTT,CASSSRASGALGELFF
TRBV6-5,.,.,TRBJ1-2,TGTGCCAGCAGTTATGGGCCCGGTGGGGGGAAAGGCTACACCTTC,CASSYGPGGGKGYTF
TRBV29-1,.,.,TRBJ1-1,TGCAGCGTTGACAGACAGAACACTGAAGCTTTCTTT,CSVDRQNTEAFF
TRBV28,TRBD2,.,TRBJ2-3,TGTGCCAGCAGTTTATACTTTAGCGGGAGCAGCACAGATACGCAGTATTTT,CASSLYFSGSSTDTQYF
TRBV4-3,.,.,TRBJ1-1,TGCGCCAGCAGCCAAGATTTGGGGGGGGCTACTGAAGCTTTCTTT,CASSQDLGGATEAFF
TRBV7-9,.,.,TRBJ2-7,TGTGCCAGCAGCTTAGCGCCGACAGCCTCCTACGAGCAGTACTTC,CASSLAPTASYEQYF
TRBV7-9,TRBD2,few,TRBJ2-5,TGTGCCAGCAGTCTAGGGCTAGCGGGAGGACAGACCCAGTACTTC,CASSLGLAGGQTQYF
TRBV7-9,.,.,TRBJ1-4,TGTGCCAGCAGCCCAATGAGGGGAGGTGAAAAACTGTTTTTT,CASSPMRGGEKLFF
TRBV9,TRBD2,.,TRBJ2-5,TGTGCCAGCACTAGGGAGGGGGAGACCCAGTACTTC,CASTREGETQYF
TRBV6-5,.,few,TRBJ2-7,TGTGCCAGCAGTTACTCGATACAGACCAGCTCCTACGAGCAGTACTTC,CASSYSIQTSSYEQYF
TRBV7-2,.,.,TRBJ1-1,TGTGCCAGCAGCTTAGACAGGGTGGCCACTGAAGCTTTCTTT,CASSLDRVATEAFF
TRBV2,TRBD1,.,TRBJ2-7,TGTGCCAGCGACCGGGGACAGGGAGGTCGGGAGCAGTACTTC,CASDRGQGGREQYF
TRBV11-2,TRBD1,few,TRBJ1-2,TGTGCCAGCAACCCGACAGGGGGCGCAGGGTATGGCTACACCTTC,CASNPTGGAGYGYTF
TRBV10-3,TRBD1,.,TRBJ2-2,TGTGCCACCATGGGACAGGGGAACACCGGGGAGCTGTTTTTT,CATMGQGNTGELFF
TRBV4-3,TRBD2,.,TRBJ2-1,TGCGCCAGCAGTCCCAGAAGCGGGAGCTCCTACAATGAGCAGTTCTTC,CASSPRSGSSYNEQFF